The 31 T cell receptor beta chains presented below share a single source sample, sequenced in a study of cytomegalovirus exposure and HLA in healthy donors. PCR used 60 Vbeta primers and 13 Jbeta primers. Sequencing used immunoSEQ multiplex PCR; TCRdb keeps in-frame clones, though not all of them. The sample contains 110,000 to 150,000 clones, around 9.7% of which appear only once. The source material was PBMCs. All receptors derive from a man aged 45-60 years in good health and CMV-seronegative.

The CDR3 here is CASGLSRDSQHF. CDR3 DNA sequence: TGTGCTAGTGGTTTGTCCCGGGACAGCCAGCATTTT. The chain combines TRBV12-5 with TRBJ1-5; 7 nucleotides agree with TRBD1. CDR1 and CDR2 from the germline V gene are LGHNT and FRNRAP. The V gene end was trimmed by 2 bases and the J gene end by 12 bases; junction bases not matched to a gene: 4. There are 12 residues in the CDR3.

This rearrangement joins TRBV9 to TRBJ2-3; a weak D match, TRBD2 (6 bases). V was trimmed by 4 bases and J by 2 bases, leaving 11 bases between them. Germline V CDR1 and CDR2: SGDLS, YYNGEE. The CDR3 contains 14 residues. This CDR3 is CASSLLAHTDTQYF. CDR3 nucleotides: TGTGCCAGCAGCCTTCTAGCGCACACAGATACGCAGTATTTT.

The chain recombines TRBV5-1 with TRBJ2-7; possible D gene TRBD1, 6 bases. Trimming left V 2 bases short and J 0 bases short, with 12 bases between. The CDR3 is made up of 15 amino acids. Germline CDR1 reads SGHRS; CDR2 reads YFSETQ. CDR3 bases: TGCGCCAGCAGCTTCCGGGACACCGACTCCTACGAGCAGTACTTC. Amino acids: CASSFRDTDSYEQYF.

The chain links TRBV5-5 to TRBJ2-1, with D perhaps TRBD1 (5 bases). V was pared by 3 bases and J by 2 bases, with 15 bases between. CDR1 and CDR2 from the germline V gene are SGHKS and YYEKEE (reference sequence). The CDR3 is made up of 16 amino acids. The CDR3 protein is CASSSSLTVPYNEQFF. In DNA, the CDR3 is TGTGCCAGCAGCTCCTCCTTGACAGTACCCTACAATGAGCAGTTCTTC.

This chain connects TRBV2 to TRBJ1-2, with D possibly matching TRBD1 (5 bases). CDR1 is SNHLY, CDR2 FYNNEI, per germline. With 7 bases removed from V and 6 bases from J, the gap between germline ends came to 12 bases. The CDR3 has 12 amino acids. The CDR3 nucleotides are TGTGCCAGCATCCGACAGACTGATGGCTACACCTTC. Protein product: CASIRQTDGYTF.

This clone was found a few times. V gene TRBV5-4 combines with J gene TRBJ1-2; the D gene is possibly TRBD1 (5 bases). V shed 2 bases and J shed 0 bases, with 11 bases lying between them. Germline V lookup: CDR1 SGHNT, CDR2 YYREEE (reference sequence). The CDR3 has 15 amino acids. CDR3 bases: TGTGCCAGCAGCTTCGGGGGGGTTACTAACTATGGCTACACCTTC. This translates into CASSFGGVTNYGYTF.

V gene TRBV4-1 combines with J gene TRBJ1-1, with TRBD1 as a possible D gene (6 bases). CDR1 and CDR2 (germline): MGHRA, YSYEKL. V lost 1 base to trimming and J lost 8 bases, with 11 bases between them. The CDR3 totals 13 residues. CDR3 sequence: CASSQGPGTEAFF. In DNA, the CDR3 is TGCGCCAGCAGCCAAGGCCCCGGGACAGAAGCTTTCTTT.

This clone was found a few times. The CDR3 spells CSAKTGYSNQPQHF. CDR3 DNA sequence: TGCAGCGCAAAGACAGGGTATAGCAATCAGCCCCAGCATTTT. V gene TRBV29-1 combines with J gene TRBJ1-5; 7 bases align to TRBD1. Per the germline V gene, CDR1 is SQVTM and CDR2 is ANQGSEA. V was pared by 7 bases and J by 0 bases, with 6 bases of the junction left unmatched. The CDR3 is made up of 14 amino acids.

CDR3 protein: CASALGTPAYEQYF. The CDR3 nucleotides read TGTGCCAGTGCGTTGGGGACTCCAGCCTACGAGCAGTACTTC. J is TRBJ2-5 and V is TRBV19; D perhaps matches TRBD2 (6 bases). The J call may be incorrect, as the DNA end agrees better with TRBJ2-7. This CDR3 spans 14 amino acids. The germline CDR1 and CDR2 sequences are LNHDA and SQIVND (reference sequence).

This clone occurred a few times. The chain is built from TRBV19 and TRBJ1-1, with unresolved D. In germline, CDR1 is LNHDA, CDR2 SQIVND (reference sequence). This CDR3 spans 13 amino acids. V dropped 7 bases and J dropped 0 bases, with 9 bases sitting between them. Written as DNA, the CDR3 is TGTGCCAGTACGGTGGGCATGAACACTGAAGCTTTCTTT. Protein product: CASTVGMNTEAFF.

This sequence joins TRBV5-8 and TRBJ1-5; D is perhaps TRBD1 (6 bases). The CDR3 spans 16 residues. Deletions cut 0 bases from V and 0 bases from J, with 10 bases between. Germline V lookup: CDR1 SGHTS, CDR2 YDEGEE. In nucleotides, the CDR3 is TGTGCCAGCAGCTTGGGCCAGGGGCCTAGCAATCAGCCCCAGCATTTT. It translates to CASSLGQGPSNQPQHF.

This clone was picked up a small number of times. V usage is TRBV7-9 and J usage is TRBJ2-1; D is perhaps TRBD1 (6 bases). The CDR3 length is 12 residues. The V end was cut by 5 bases, the J end by 10 bases, with 12 bases between. Germline V gene data show CDR1 as SEHNR and CDR2 as FQNEAQ (reference sequence). The CDR3: CASSTSGGEQFF. CDR3 sequence (DNA): TGTGCCAGCAGCACCTCTGGGGGCGAGCAGTTCTTC.

A few counts support this clone. The V gene is TRBV30, the J gene TRBJ1-5; 7 bases are a match to TRBD1. The CDR3 has 14 amino acids. The junction had 3 bases not matched to a gene; V was cut back by 2 bases and J by 2 bases. Germline loops: CDR1 GTSNPN, CDR2 SVGIG (reference sequence). The CDR3 nucleotides read TGTGCCTGGAGTTTTGACAGGGGCAATCAGCCCCAGCATTTT. Translated, it gives CAWSFDRGNQPQHF. The full variable domain, its missing parts supplied by reference TRBV30 and TRBJ1-5, is SQTIHQWPATLVQPVGSPLSLECTVEGTSNPNLYWYRQAAGRGLQLLFYSVGIGQISSEVPQNLSASRPQDRQFILSSKKLLLSDSGFYLCAWSFDRGNQPQHFGDGTRLSIL.

This clone was seen a handful of times. V and J are TRBV6-6 and TRBJ2-2, with 9 bases lining up with TRBD1. Germline loops: CDR1 MNHNY, CDR2 SVGAGI (reference sequence). The CDR3 loop spans 14 amino acids. V lost 8 bases to trimming and J lost 5 bases; unmatched junction nucleotides: 6. The CDR3 loop reads CASGRTGETGELFF. The CDR3 bases are TGTGCCAGCGGTAGGACAGGGGAGACCGGGGAGCTGTTTTTT.

This clone appeared a few times. V usage is TRBV30 and J usage is TRBJ2-5, with D possibly being TRBD2 (6 bases). The CDR3 contains 14 residues. The germline V gene encodes CDR1 GTSNPN and CDR2 SVGIG (reference sequence). Trimming shortened V by 2 bases and J by 7 bases, and 17 bases separated the two germline ends. The CDR3 bases are TGTGCCTGGAGTTTAAGGAGGGGCTCGGGGACCCAGTACTTC. It yields the protein CAWSLRRGSGTQYF.

This clone appeared a few times. The chain is built from TRBV15 and TRBJ1-2; D is possibly TRBD1 (6 bases). Per germline, CDR1 LNHNV and CDR2 YYDKDF (reference sequence). Trimming cost V 0 bases and J 7 bases, with 15 bases left between them. This CDR3 spans 15 amino acids. This CDR3 is CATSRDRVGTIGYTF. The CDR3 DNA sequence: TGTGCCACCAGCAGAGATCGGGTAGGGACAATTGGCTACACCTTC.

The chain uses TRBV28 and TRBJ1-4, with TRBD1 matching over 8 bases. V was clipped by 5 bases and J by 0 bases; unmatched bases: 2. CDR3 length: 15 amino acids. Germline V gives CDR1 MDHEN, CDR2 SYDVKM. The CDR3 DNA follows: TGTGCCAGCAGTCCCAGGGGGCCAACTAATGAAAAACTGTTTTTT. Protein sequence: CASSPRGPTNEKLFF.

This clone was seen a handful of times. J is TRBJ2-5 and V is TRBV9; 9 bases agree with TRBD2. The J segment lost 1 base and the V segment lost 0 bases, leaving 4 bases of the junction unmatched. CDR1 SGDLS and CDR2 YYNGEE come from the germline V gene. The CDR3 covers 16 residues. CDR3 sequence reads: CASSVGVAGAQETQYF. CDR3 bases: TGTGCCAGCAGCGTAGGGGTAGCGGGGGCCCAAGAGACCCAGTACTTC.

The rearrangement uses TRBV30 and TRBJ2-1; 11 bases map to TRBD2. CDR1 is GTSNPN and CDR2 is SVGIG in the germline V gene (reference sequence). The length of the CDR3 is 15 residues. The junction had 6 bases not matched to a gene; V was cut back by 1 base and J by 7 bases. The CDR3 DNA reads TGTGCCTGGAGTGCTAGCGGGGGGCCTCCAAATGAGCAGTTCTTC. Translating gives CAWSASGGPPNEQFF.

This clone was seen more than once but under ten times. The chain has TRBV6-1 and TRBJ2-5; 10 bases align to TRBD1. V lost 7 bases, J lost 9 bases, and 14 bases stayed unmatched. CDR1 and CDR2 from the germline V gene are MNHNS and SASEGT. The CDR3 contains 15 residues. The CDR3 is CASNGDRGRGGSQYF. In DNA, the CDR3 is TGTGCCAGCAATGGAGACAGGGGGCGAGGGGGGTCCCAGTACTTC.

This clone turned up a few times. The gene calls are TRBV5-6 and TRBJ2-1; weak D call: TRBD1 (6 bases). The V gene lost 0 bases and the J gene lost 3 bases, with 10 bases spanning the gap. CDR1 is SGHDT, CDR2 YYEEEE, per germline. This CDR3 spans 15 amino acids. CDR3 bases: TGTGCCAGCAGCTTGGTGCAGGGGAGCTACAATGAGCAGTTCTTC. It codes for CASSLVQGSYNEQFF.

V usage is TRBV30 and J usage is TRBJ2-7, with D possibly matching TRBD2 (5 bases). Trimming stripped 1 base from V and 2 bases from J, with 12 bases between. Germline CDR1 GTSNPN, CDR2 SVGIG (reference sequence). The CDR3 spans 14 residues. The CDR3 sequence: CAWSEGGSAYEQYF. The CDR3 nucleotides are TGTGCCTGGAGTGAGGGTGGGAGCGCCTACGAGCAGTACTTC. The whole variable domain, remainder taken from reference TRBV30 and TRBJ2-7, is SQTIHQWPATLVQPVGSPLSLECTVEGTSNPNLYWYRQAAGRGLQLLFYSVGIGQISSEVPQNLSASRPQDRQFILSSKKLLLSDSGFYLCAWSEGGSAYEQYFGPGTRLTVT.

V gene TRBV28 combines with J gene TRBJ2-1; 7 nucleotides match TRBD2. The CDR3 is 14 amino acids. Germline trimming cut 8 bases from V and 2 bases from J; bases unmatched to any gene: 6. Germline V lookup: CDR1 MDHEN, CDR2 SYDVKM. DNA of the CDR3: TGTGCCAGCGGGGTGGGAGGGCCCTACAATGAGCAGTTCTTC. Its protein product is CASGVGGPYNEQFF.

The chain couples TRBV11-3 to TRBJ2-7; 12 positions match TRBD1. This CDR3 has 15 residues. V dropped 2 bases and J dropped 6; count of bases not matched to a gene: 5. Germline loops: CDR1 SGHNT, CDR2 YENEEA. The DNA of the CDR3 is TGTGCCAGCAGCTTACAGGGACAGGGGGCTGTCGAGCAGTACTTC. Translation gives CASSLQGQGAVEQYF.

The chain couples TRBV5-1 to TRBJ2-2, with 11 nucleotides matching TRBD2. Germline V gene lookup returns CDR1 SGHRS and CDR2 YFSETQ. The trim removed 4 bases at V and 4 bases at J, leaving 9 bases unmatched. This CDR3 region has 17 residues. The CDR3 DNA is TGCGCCAGCAGCCTCGCCTTAGCGGGAGGGACCACCGGGGAGCTGTTTTTT. Its translation: CASSLALAGGTTGELFF.

Note on this clone: Other DNA sequences in the sample encode the same CDR3. The V call is TRBV5-1, the J call TRBJ1-2, with 7 nucleotides matching TRBD1. The CDR3 consists of 14 residues. The junction had 10 bases not matched to a gene; V was cut back by 3 bases and J by 8 bases. Germline V lookup: CDR1 SGHRS, CDR2 YFSETQ. CDR3 region: CASSSVQGFYGYTF. CDR3 nucleotide sequence: TGCGCCAGCAGCTCGGTACAGGGGTTTTACGGCTACACCTTC.

This clone was detected a few times. This chain uses TRBV6-5 with TRBJ1-2; tentatively, D is TRBD1 (6 bases). V dropped 0 bases and J dropped 3 bases, with 14 bases sitting between them. Germline assignment: CDR1 MNHEY and CDR2 SVGAGI. The CDR3 spans 16 residues. Here the CDR3 DNA reads TGTGCCAGCAGTTACTCGAGGCCAGGGGCTTACTATGGCTACACCTTC. Translation gives CASSYSRPGAYYGYTF.

This clone was observed a single time. This chain uses TRBV21-1 with TRBJ2-2; the listed D gene, TRBD1, was not tested against the DNA. TRBV21-1 is designated a pseudogene. CDR3 length: 14 amino acids. This chain's CDR3 is CASSTSGTSGELFF. Here the CDR3 DNA reads TGTGCCAGCAGCACCTCCGGGACATCCGGGGAGCTGTTTTTT.

The chain links TRBV7-3 to TRBJ2-3, with 10 bases identical to TRBD2. CDR1 is SGHTA, CDR2 FQGTGA, per germline. CDR3 size: 17 residues. V gave up 0 bases and J gave up 4 bases; unmatched junction bases: 7. The CDR3 DNA follows: TGTGCCAGCAGCTTAACCTCAGTAGCGGGAGGTGCAGATACGCAGTATTTT. Translation gives CASSLTSVAGGADTQYF.

This clone was counted between two and nine times. The genes are TRBV29-1 and TRBJ1-3; perhaps TRBD1 as D (6 bases). The germline gives CDR1 SQVTM, CDR2 ANQGSEA. V was shortened by 4 bases and J by 3 bases, with 10 bases between the two germline ends. The CDR3 contains 13 residues. CDR3 DNA: TGCAGCGTTGCCGAAGGGGGTGGAAACACCATATATTTT. This codes for CSVAEGGGNTIYF. The complete variable domain, with remaining parts taken from reference TRBV29-1 and TRBJ1-3, reads SAVISQKPSRDICQRGTSLTIQCQVDSQVTMMFWYRQQPGQSLTLIATANQGSEATYESGFVIDKFPISRPNLTFSTLTVSNMSPEDSSIYLCSVAEGGGNTIYFGEGSWLTVV.

This chain joins TRBV9 and TRBJ2-7, with TRBD2 matching 14 bases. Germline V gene sequence: CDR1 SGDLS, CDR2 YYNGEE. The length of the CDR3 is 17 residues. Unmatched junction bases numbered 9, after V lost 7 bases and J lost 0 bases. The CDR3 DNA reads as TGTGCCAGCTACCCGGGACTAGCGGGAGCAAGCTCCTACGAGCAGTACTTC. Translated: CASYPGLAGASSYEQYF.